These 19 T cell receptor beta chains came from one sample sequenced in a study of spatial heterogeneity in lung cancer. As to time point: sample taken at primary tumor resection. Whole RNA was taken from tumor, nontumor lung or frozen PBMC; it was then sequenced unsorted. TCRdb recomputed calls from the 5' RACE reads with MiXCR, one row per CDR3 protein. The sample shows 20,000 to 30,000 distinct CDR3 sequences, roughly 4.8% of them seen only once. The sequenced sample was PBMCs, obtained at surgery. Source of these receptors: a male donor with early-stage non-small cell lung cancer.

The table lists this clonotype with many counts. The rearrangement links TRBV18 to TRBJ2-7; 10 nucleotides line up with TRBD1. After removal of 4 bases from V and 6 bases from J, the junction contained 9 bases not matched to a gene. In germline, CDR1 is KGHSH, CDR2 LQKENI. This CDR3 has 15 residues. In nucleotides, the CDR3 is TGTGCCAGCTCACTCCTTGCGGGACAGGGGAGCGAGCAGTACTTC. It is translated as CASSLLAGQGSEQYF.

The chain employs TRBV5-1 and TRBJ2-2, with TRBD2 as a possible D gene (6 bases). The V end lost 0 bases, the J end lost 7 bases, and 13 bases lay between the germline ends. The CDR3 runs to 15 residues. Germline V gene lookup returns CDR1 SGHRS and CDR2 YFSETQ. The CDR3 DNA is TGCGCCAGCAGCTTGGGGGACTTGTACAACGGGGAGCTGTTTTTT. As protein: CASSLGDLYNGELFF.

The sample holds many counts of this clonotype. CDR3 sequence reads: CASSLEGSHTF. The CDR3 nucleotides are TGTGCCAGCAGTTTAGAGGGAAGTCACACCTTC. This chain joins TRBV28 and TRBJ1-2, with D hard to call. The CDR3 runs to 11 residues. The germline V gene has CDR1 MDHEN and CDR2 SYDVKM. V gave up 2 bases and J gave up 12 bases, with 10 bases separating them.

At least ten counts were recorded for this clonotype. V is TRBV20-1 and J is TRBJ1-1; D is possibly TRBD1 (6 bases). CDR1 is DFQATT and CDR2 is SNEGSKA in the germline V gene (reference sequence). V was trimmed by 6 bases and J by 1 base, leaving 9 bases between them. This CDR3 is 12 amino acids long. This CDR3 reads CSAPTGNTEAFF. Here the CDR3 DNA reads TGCAGTGCGCCGACAGGGAACACTGAAGCTTTCTTT.

This clonotype was detected ten times or more. DNA of the CDR3: TGTGCCATCAGTGGTGGTAGCGGGGGGTTCGCAGATACGCAGTATTTT. Its protein product is CAISGGSGGFADTQYF. V gene TRBV10-3 combines with J gene TRBJ2-3, with TRBD2 matching over 10 bases. V was clipped by 4 bases and J by 4 bases; unmatched bases: 8. The length of the CDR3 is 16 residues. Germline V gene data show CDR1 as ENHRY and CDR2 as SYGVKD.

This clonotype was counted ten times or more. The rearrangement uses TRBV4-3 and TRBJ1-2; tentatively, D is TRBD1 (5 bases). The CDR3 has 14 residues. From germline, CDR1 is LGHNA and CDR2 YSLEER. With 0 bases removed from V and 5 bases from J, the gap between germline ends came to 10 bases. CDR3 sequence reads: CASSQERGGYGYTF. CDR3 DNA: TGCGCCAGCAGCCAAGAGCGGGGGGGTTATGGCTACACCTTC.

This clonotype appeared many times. The genes are TRBV20-1 and TRBJ2-3, with 8 bases aligning to TRBD1. The CDR3 length is 16 residues. Germline V CDR1 and CDR2: DFQATT, SNEGSKA (reference sequence). J gave up 6 bases and V 3 bases, and 14 bases lay outside the gene matches. For the CDR3, the DNA is TGCAGTGCTAGGTTTGGACAGGGAGCGAGAGGGGATACGCAGTATTTT. It encodes CSARFGQGARGDTQYF.

This clonotype appeared many times. V gene TRBV4-2 combines with J gene TRBJ2-1; D gene uncertain. The CDR3 spans 13 residues. Germline V gene sequence: CDR1 LGHNA, CDR2 YNFKEQ. The V gene lost 2 bases and the J gene lost 3 bases, with 5 bases spanning the gap. Here the CDR3 reads CASSQSLYNEQFF. The CDR3 DNA follows: TGTGCCAGCAGCCAATCCCTCTACAATGAGCAGTTCTTC.

This clonotype has more than one count but fewer than ten. V is TRBV4-1 and J is TRBJ2-1; 9 bases map to TRBD2. This CDR3 has 14 amino acids. V dropped 5 bases and J dropped 4; count of bases not matched to a gene: 3. Germline loops: CDR1 MGHRA, CDR2 YSYEKL. The CDR3 protein is CASSGGGVYNEQFF. CDR3 bases: TGCGCCAGCAGCGGCGGGGGGGTTTACAATGAGCAGTTCTTC.

In its sample, this clonotype was seen once. A read error may account for a junction end that differs from germline. CDR3 DNA: TGTGTCAGCAGCCCCGGGACAAACAATTCACCCCTCCACTTT. Translated: CVSSPGTNNSPLHF. This chain connects TRBV12-3 or TRBV12-4 to TRBJ1-6, with D possibly matching TRBD1 (6 bases). CDR3 length: 14 residues.

This clonotype was seen many times. J is TRBJ1-5 and V is TRBV27, with 7 nucleotides matching TRBD1. The CDR3 sequence is 14 residues long. Germline loops: CDR1 MNHEY, CDR2 SMNVEV (reference sequence). V lost 5 bases, J lost 6 bases, and 7 bases stayed unmatched. The DNA of the CDR3 is TGTGCCAGCAGTCTCAGGGGGAGCCTTCAGCCCCAGCATTTT. This encodes CASSLRGSLQPQHF.

By share of the sample, this clonotype is medium-sized. The chain has TRBV28 and TRBJ1-2; weak D call: TRBD1 (5 bases). Per the germline V gene, CDR1 is MDHEN and CDR2 is SYDVKM. V lost 6 bases, J lost 8 bases, and 19 bases lay in between. This CDR3 region has 14 residues. The CDR3 nucleotides read TGTGCCAGCAGCTCTGGGGGGACGCGGGGCGGCTACACCTTC. It codes for CASSSGGTRGGYTF.

The table lists this clonotype with many counts. V gene TRBV5-1 combines with J gene TRBJ1-1; TRBD1 matches 8 bases. V lost 6 bases, J lost 5 bases, and 6 bases stayed unmatched. The germline V gene has CDR1 SGHRS and CDR2 YFSETQ. The CDR3 has 13 amino acids. The CDR3 DNA follows: TGCGCCAGCACCCTGACAGGGGCAACTGAAGCTTTCTTT. It translates to CASTLTGATEAFF.

This clonotype was found many times. V and J are TRBV7-8 and TRBJ1-1; D is undetermined. Trimming cost V 2 bases and J 1 base, with 5 bases left between them. Germline V gives CDR1 SGHVS, CDR2 FQNEAQ. The CDR3 is 13 residues long. CDR3 protein: CASSLWGNTEAFF. The CDR3 DNA is TGTGCCAGCAGCTTATGGGGGAACACTGAAGCTTTCTTT.

Sample share makes this clonotype medium-sized (0.01 to 0.1%). The CDR3 sequence is CASSNGAGTYEQYF. The CDR3, as DNA: TGTGCCAGCAGCAATGGGGCCGGTACCTACGAGCAGTACTTC. V usage is TRBV28 and J usage is TRBJ2-7; D is perhaps TRBD1 (5 bases). Per germline, CDR1 MDHEN and CDR2 SYDVKM. Trimming took 6 bases from V and 2 from J, leaving 14 bases between them. The CDR3 is 14 residues long.

This clonotype was counted at least ten times. V and J are TRBV20-1 and TRBJ1-4, with a possible D match to TRBD1 (5 bases). V lost 8 bases to trimming and J lost 4 bases, with 14 bases between them. The CDR3 sequence is 13 residues long. Germline CDR1 DFQATT, CDR2 SNEGSKA (reference sequence). This CDR3 is CSTPGPNNEKLFF. CDR3 nucleotide sequence: TGCAGTACACCGGGACCGAATAATGAAAAACTGTTTTTT.

This clonotype was observed many times. The chain links TRBV3-1 to TRBJ2-4; possibly TRBD2 for D (7 bases). Germline V gives CDR1 LGHDT, CDR2 YNNKEL (reference sequence). Trimming pared 1 base from V and 5 bases from J, leaving 9 bases between. CDR3 size: 14 residues. The DNA for the CDR3 is TGTGCCAGCAGCCAAGGCGGGGGCCAAAACATTCAGTACTTC. The encoded protein is CASSQGGGQNIQYF.

This clonotype was observed many times. The V gene is TRBV5-1, the J gene TRBJ2-5; either TRBD1 or TRBD2 may fit D (5 bases each). The CDR3 has 12 amino acids. Trimming took off 9 bases at V and 5 bases at J, with 14 bases between the two ends. CDR1 is SGHRS and CDR2 is YFSETQ in the germline V gene. The CDR3 DNA follows: TGCGCCACATCGGGGCTTGGGGAGACCCAGTACTTC. Its protein product is CATSGLGETQYF.

This clonotype occurred many times. The V and J genes are TRBV29-1 and TRBJ2-3; 7 nucleotides match TRBD1. The CDR3 consists of 15 residues. Germline V gene data show CDR1 as SQVTM and CDR2 as ANQGSEA. With 3 bases clipped from V and 1 base from J, the junction kept 7 bases outside the gene matches. DNA of the CDR3: TGCAGCGTTGATTGGTTCGACAGGGGCACAGATACGCAGTATTTT. This translates into CSVDWFDRGTDTQYF.